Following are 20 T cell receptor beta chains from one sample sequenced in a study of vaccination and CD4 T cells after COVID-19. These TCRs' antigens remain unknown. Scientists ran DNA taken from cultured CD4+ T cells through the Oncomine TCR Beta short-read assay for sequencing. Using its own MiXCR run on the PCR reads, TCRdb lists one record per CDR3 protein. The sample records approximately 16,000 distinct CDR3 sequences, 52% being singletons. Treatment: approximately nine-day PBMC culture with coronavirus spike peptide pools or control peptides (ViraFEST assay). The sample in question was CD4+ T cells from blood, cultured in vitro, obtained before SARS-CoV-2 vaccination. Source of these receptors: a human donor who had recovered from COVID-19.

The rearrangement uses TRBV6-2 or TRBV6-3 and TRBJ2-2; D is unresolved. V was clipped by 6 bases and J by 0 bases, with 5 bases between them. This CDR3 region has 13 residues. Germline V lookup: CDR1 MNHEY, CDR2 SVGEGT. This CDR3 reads CASRRTNTGELFF. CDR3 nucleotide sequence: TGTGCCAGCAGACGAACGAACACCGGGGAGCTGTTTTTT.

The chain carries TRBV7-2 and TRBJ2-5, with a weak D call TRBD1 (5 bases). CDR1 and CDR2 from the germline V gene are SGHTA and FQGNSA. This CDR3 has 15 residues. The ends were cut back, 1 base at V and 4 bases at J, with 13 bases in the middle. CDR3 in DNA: TGTGCCAGCAGCTTAGAGGTCAGGGTGCGAGAGACCCAGTACTTC. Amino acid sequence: CASSLEVRVRETQYF.

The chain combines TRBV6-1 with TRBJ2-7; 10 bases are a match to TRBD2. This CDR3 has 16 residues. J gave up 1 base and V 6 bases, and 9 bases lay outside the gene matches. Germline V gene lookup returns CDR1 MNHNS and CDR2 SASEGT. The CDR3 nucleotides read TGTGCCAGCAGCGAACTAGCGGGAAGAGGTTCCTACGAGCAGTACTTC. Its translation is CASSELAGRGSYEQYF.

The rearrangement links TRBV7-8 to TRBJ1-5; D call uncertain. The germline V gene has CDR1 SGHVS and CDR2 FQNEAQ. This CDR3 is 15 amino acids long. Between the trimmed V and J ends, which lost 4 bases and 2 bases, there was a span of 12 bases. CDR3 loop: CASSSRLEGNQPQHF. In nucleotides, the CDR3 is TGTGCCAGCAGCTCGAGGTTGGAGGGCAATCAGCCCCAGCATTTT.

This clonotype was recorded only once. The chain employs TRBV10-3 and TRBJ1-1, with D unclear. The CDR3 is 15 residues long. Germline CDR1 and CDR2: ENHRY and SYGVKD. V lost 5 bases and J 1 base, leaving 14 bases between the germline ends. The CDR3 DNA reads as TGTGCCATCAGTAACAAAGCTTCGGGGAACACTGAAGCTTTCTTT. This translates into CAISNKASGNTEAFF.

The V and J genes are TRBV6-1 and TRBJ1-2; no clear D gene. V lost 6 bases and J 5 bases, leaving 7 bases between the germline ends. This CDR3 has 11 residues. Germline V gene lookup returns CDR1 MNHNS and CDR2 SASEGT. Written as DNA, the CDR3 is TGTGCCAGCAGGAAGGGTTATGGCTACACCTTC. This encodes CASRKGYGYTF.

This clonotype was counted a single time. CDR3 region: CASSLGRGAGELFF. The CDR3 region has the DNA TGTGCCAGCAGTTTGGGCAGGGGGGCCGGGGAGCTGTTTTTT. The chain recombines TRBV27 with TRBJ2-2, with D tentatively TRBD1 (7 bases). The CDR3 is 14 residues long. V dropped 3 bases and J dropped 6 bases, with 11 bases sitting between them. CDR1 is MNHEY, CDR2 SMNVEV, per germline (reference sequence).

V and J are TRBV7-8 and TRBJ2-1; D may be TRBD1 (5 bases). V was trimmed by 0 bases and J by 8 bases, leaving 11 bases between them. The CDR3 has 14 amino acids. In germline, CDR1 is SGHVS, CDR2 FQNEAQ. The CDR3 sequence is CASSLAGAHHEQFF. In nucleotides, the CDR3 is TGTGCCAGCAGCTTAGCTGGGGCTCACCATGAGCAGTTCTTC.

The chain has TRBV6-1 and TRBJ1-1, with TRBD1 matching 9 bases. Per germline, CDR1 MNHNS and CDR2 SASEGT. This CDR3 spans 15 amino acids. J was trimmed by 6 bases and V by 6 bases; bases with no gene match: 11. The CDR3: CASSRADRGSSEAFF. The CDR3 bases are TGTGCCAGCAGCCGCGCGGACAGGGGATCTTCTGAAGCTTTCTTT.

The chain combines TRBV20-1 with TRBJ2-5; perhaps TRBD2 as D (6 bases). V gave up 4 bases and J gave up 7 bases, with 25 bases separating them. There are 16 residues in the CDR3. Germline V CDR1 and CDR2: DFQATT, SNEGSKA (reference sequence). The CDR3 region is CSATPYKEGHGRTQYF. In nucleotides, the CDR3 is TGCAGTGCTACCCCCTATAAGGAGGGCCATGGGCGGACCCAGTACTTC.

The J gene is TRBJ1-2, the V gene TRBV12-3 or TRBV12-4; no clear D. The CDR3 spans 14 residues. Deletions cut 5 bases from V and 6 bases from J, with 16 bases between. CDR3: CASSQSGGWDGYTF. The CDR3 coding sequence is TGTGCCAGCAGTCAGTCCGGAGGGTGGGATGGCTACACCTTC.

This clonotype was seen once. CDR3 amino acids: CASSYQGIDGYTF. Here the CDR3 DNA reads TGTGCCAGCAGCTACCAGGGAATCGATGGCTACACCTTC. V usage is TRBV5-4 and J usage is TRBJ1-2, with D possibly TRBD1 on 5 matching bases. Germline CDR1 is SGHNT and CDR2 is YYREEE (reference sequence). The CDR3 is made up of 13 amino acids. The V and J ends lost 3 bases and 6 bases respectively, with 12 bases between them.

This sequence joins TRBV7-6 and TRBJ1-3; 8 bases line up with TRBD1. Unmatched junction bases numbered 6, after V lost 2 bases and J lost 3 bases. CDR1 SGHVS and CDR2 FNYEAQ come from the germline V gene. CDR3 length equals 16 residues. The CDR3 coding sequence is TGTGCCAGCAGCTTATCTACAGGGGGATATGGAAACACCATATATTTT. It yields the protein CASSLSTGGYGNTIYF.

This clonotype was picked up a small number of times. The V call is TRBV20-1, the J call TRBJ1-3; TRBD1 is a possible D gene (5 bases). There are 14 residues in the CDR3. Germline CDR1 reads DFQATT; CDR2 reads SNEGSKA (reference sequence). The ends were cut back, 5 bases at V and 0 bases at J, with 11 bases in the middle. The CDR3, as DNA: TGCAGTGCTTGGGACGTCCGCTCTGGAAACACCATATATTTT. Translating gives CSAWDVRSGNTIYF.

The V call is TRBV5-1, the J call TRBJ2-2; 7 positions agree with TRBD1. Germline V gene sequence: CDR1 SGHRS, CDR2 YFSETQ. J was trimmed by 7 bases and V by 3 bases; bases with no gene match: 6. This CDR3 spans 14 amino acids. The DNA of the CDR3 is TGCGCCAGCAGCTCGCAGGGGGTCGACGGGGAGCTGTTTTTT. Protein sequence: CASSSQGVDGELFF.

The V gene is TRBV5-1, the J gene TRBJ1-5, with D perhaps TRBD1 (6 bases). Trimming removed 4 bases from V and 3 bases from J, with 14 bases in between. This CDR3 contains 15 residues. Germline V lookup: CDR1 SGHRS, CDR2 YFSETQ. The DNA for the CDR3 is TGCGCCAGCAGCGTGGATACAGGGTTCAATCAGCCCCAGCATTTT. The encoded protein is CASSVDTGFNQPQHF.

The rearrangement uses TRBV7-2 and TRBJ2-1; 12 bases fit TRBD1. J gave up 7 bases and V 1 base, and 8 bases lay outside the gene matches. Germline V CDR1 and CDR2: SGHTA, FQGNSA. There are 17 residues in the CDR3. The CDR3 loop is CASSLVPGQGAGNEQFF. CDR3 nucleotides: TGTGCCAGCAGCTTAGTCCCGGGACAGGGGGCAGGGAATGAGCAGTTCTTC.

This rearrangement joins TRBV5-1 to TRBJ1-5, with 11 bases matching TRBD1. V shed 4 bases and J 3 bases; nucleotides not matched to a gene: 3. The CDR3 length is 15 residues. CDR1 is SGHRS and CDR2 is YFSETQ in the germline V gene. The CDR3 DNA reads TGCGCCAGCAGCAACGGACAGGGGGCCAATCAGCCCCAGCATTTT. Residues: CASSNGQGANQPQHF. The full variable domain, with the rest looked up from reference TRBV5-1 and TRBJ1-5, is KAGVTQTPRYLIKTRGQQVTLSCSPISGHRSVSWYQQTPGQGLQFLFEYFSETQRNKGNFPGRFSGRQFSNSRSEMNVSTLELGDSALYLCASSNGQGANQPQHFGDGTRLSIL.

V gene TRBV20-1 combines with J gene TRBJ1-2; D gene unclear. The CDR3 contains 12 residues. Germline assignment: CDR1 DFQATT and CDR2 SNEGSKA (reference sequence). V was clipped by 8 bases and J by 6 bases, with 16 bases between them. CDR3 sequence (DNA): TGCAGTAATGCAGAGGTAGGGAATGGCTACACCTTC. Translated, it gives CSNAEVGNGYTF.

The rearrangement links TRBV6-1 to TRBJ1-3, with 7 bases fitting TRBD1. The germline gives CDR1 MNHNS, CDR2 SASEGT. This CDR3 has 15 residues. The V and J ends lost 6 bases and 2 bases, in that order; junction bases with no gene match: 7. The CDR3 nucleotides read TGTGCCAGCAGGGTATACAGGGGAGCTGGAAACACCATATATTTT. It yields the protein CASRVYRGAGNTIYF.